These 13 T cell receptor beta chains were all obtained from the same sample, sequenced in a study of graft-versus-host responses after intestinal transplantation. Repertoires were generated with immunoSEQ multiplex PCR, while TCRdb's copy carries only in-frame clones and drops some. The sample gives tens of thousands of clones, 91% of which show up once; less than 6.5% is in the top ten. The sample consisted of PBMCs, taken 650 to 670 days after intestinal transplant. The receptors were gathered from a human patient who received an intestinal transplant, so some T cells may come from the graft donor.

The V and J genes are TRBV7-9 and TRBJ1-1; D might be TRBD1 (6 bases). Germline values: CDR1 SEHNR, CDR2 FQNEAQ (reference sequence). This CDR3 is 12 amino acids long. V lost 11 bases to trimming and J lost 4 bases, with 14 bases between them. CDR3 DNA sequence: TGTGCCGGCCACAGGGATAGCACTGAAGCTTTCTTT. This sequence encodes CAGHRDSTEAFF.

The chain carries TRBV11-1 and TRBJ1-4; no reliable D call. The CDR3 consists of 14 residues. Germline assignment: CDR1 SGHAT and CDR2 FQDESV (reference sequence). V was pared by 6 bases and J by 8 bases, with 16 bases between. The CDR3 DNA is TGTGCCAGCAGATCCAGCCCTTACGGGGAAAAACTGTTTTTT. This gives the protein CASRSSPYGEKLFF.

J is TRBJ2-5 and V is TRBV6-5; D is ambiguous. Germline lookup yields CDR1 MNHEY and CDR2 SVGAGI. This CDR3 comprises 10 residues. With 8 bases removed from V and 1 base from J, the gap between germline ends came to 2 bases. The CDR3 is CASLQETQYF. DNA of the CDR3: TGTGCCAGCCTCCAAGAGACCCAGTACTTC.

V is TRBV4-1 and J is TRBJ1-4, with D tentatively TRBD1 (6 bases). Trimming shortened V by 2 bases and J by 6 bases, and 16 bases separated the two germline ends. The CDR3 has 16 residues. CDR1 MGHRA and CDR2 YSYEKL come from the germline V gene. The CDR3 region has the DNA TGCGCCAGCAGCCAAACCCCGGGACAAGGGGATGAAAAACTGTTTTTT. This gives the protein CASSQTPGQGDEKLFF.

This chain uses TRBV5-1 with TRBJ1-6, with D possibly matching TRBD1 (6 bases). V was clipped by 2 bases and J by 5 bases, with 11 bases between them. The CDR3 sequence is 15 residues long. Germline CDR1 and CDR2: SGHRS and YFSETQ. The CDR3 region has the DNA TGCGCCAGCAGCTTAGGGACACTAGATAATTCACCCCTCCACTTT. It encodes CASSLGTLDNSPLHF.

The chain couples TRBV29-1 to TRBJ2-1, with 10 bases aligning to TRBD2. The V segment lost 7 bases and the J segment 7 bases; nucleotides outside the gene matches: 7. Germline CDR1 and CDR2: SQVTM and ANQGSEA. This CDR3 spans 13 amino acids. The CDR3 DNA sequence: TGCAGCGCAAGCGGGGGGGCTTTTAATGAGCAGTTCTTC. Amino acids: CSASGGAFNEQFF.

The chain is built from TRBV4-1 and TRBJ2-1; no clear D gene. The V gene's germline CDR1 is MGHRA and CDR2 YSYEKL. This CDR3 contains 14 residues. V was cut by 0 bases and J by 6 bases, with 9 bases left in between. The CDR3 coding sequence is TGCGCCAGCAGCCAAGATTGGGGAATCAATGAGCAGTTCTTC. Residues: CASSQDWGINEQFF.

V and J are TRBV2 and TRBJ2-1; unclear D gene. Germline CDR1 is SNHLY and CDR2 is FYNNEI. CDR3 length: 13 amino acids. The V gene lost 5 bases and the J gene lost 3 bases, with 8 bases spanning the gap. The CDR3 DNA sequence: TGTGCCAGCAGTCCGCTCTTCTACAATGAGCAGTTCTTC. Protein: CASSPLFYNEQFF.

The table lists this clone with a few counts. The sample contains more than one DNA sequence encoding this CDR3. The chain is built from TRBV7-2 and TRBJ2-7, with D unresolved. The CDR3 is 12 residues long. V lost 4 bases and J 4 bases, leaving 8 bases between the germline ends. CDR1 and CDR2 from the germline V gene are SGHTA and FQGNSA. The CDR3 region has the DNA TGTGCCAGCAGCTACGACCGATACGAGCAGTACTTC. This encodes CASSYDRYEQYF.

The chain carries TRBV18 and TRBJ1-4; D uncertain. The CDR3 covers 17 residues. CDR1 KGHSH and CDR2 LQKENI come from the germline V gene. V lost 3 bases and J 1 base, leaving 15 bases between the germline ends. CDR3 sequence (DNA): TGTGCCAGCTCACCTCGTGAGGGTGGAGGAACTAATGAAAAACTGTTTTTT. Encoded protein: CASSPREGGGTNEKLFF.

The chain has TRBV7-9 and TRBJ2-2; 8 bases agree with TRBD1. The germline CDR1 and CDR2 sequences are SEHNR and FQNEAQ (reference sequence). This CDR3 contains 19 residues. Unmatched junction bases numbered 14, after V lost 4 bases and J lost 1 base. The CDR3 bases are TGTGCCAGCAGCTCCCGGGACAGGCTACCTCTCCAGAACACCGGGGAGCTGTTTTTT. Translated, it gives CASSSRDRLPLQNTGELFF.

V usage is TRBV6-1 and J usage is TRBJ2-3, with 10 nucleotides matching TRBD2. The CDR3 consists of 16 residues. Germline CDR1 reads MNHNS; CDR2 reads SASEGT. The ends lost 2 bases at V and 3 bases at J; junction bases unmatched: 5. The chain's CDR3 is CASSELWGLATDTQYF. For the CDR3, the DNA is TGTGCCAGCAGTGAACTGTGGGGACTAGCGACAGATACGCAGTATTTT.

The chain joins TRBV4-2 to TRBJ2-1, with D perhaps TRBD1 or TRBD2 (5 bases each). Germline CDR1 is LGHNA and CDR2 is YNFKEQ. V lost 4 bases to trimming and J lost 8 bases, with 21 bases between them. The CDR3 runs 16 residues. In DNA, the CDR3 is TGTGCCAGCAGCCCCCCCGAGGGGCCCCGTTTGGATGAGCAGTTCTTC. This sequence encodes CASSPPEGPRLDEQFF.